The following is a TCR beta chain sequence with its context. Its antigen is as yet unknown. V gave up 0 bases and J gave up 8 bases; unmatched junction bases: 10. The CDR3 consists of 16 residues. The germline V gene encodes CDR1 SGDLS and CDR2 YYNGEE. Clones were read by immunoSEQ multiplex PCR, and TCRdb kept only the in-frame ones, dropping some. Counted here are about 2.1 million clones, 93% occurring once; the ten biggest clones make up more than 1.5%. These data belong to a study of shared clonotypes between healthy human individuals. Study-level points and caveats: Naive subsets, compared against memory subsets, generally had larger estimated richness values. The authors sampled blood alone, and tissue repertoires likely differ. Approximately 4.6% of naive CD4 clonotypes were shared across several donors.

CD45RO negativity and positive selection for CCR7 defined naive CD8 cells, a population that excluded terminally differentiated effector memory CD45RA+ cells. The V gene is TRBV9, the J gene TRBJ2-1, with 8 nucleotides matching TRBD2. The source of this sequence is a man aged 18 to 35 in good health. Some clones in this sample may be carry-over from other donors' samples. Sequenced input: naive CD8+ T cells from PBMCs. CDR3 bases: TGTGCCAGCAGCGTAGGGGGACTAGAGGTTTACGATGAGCAGTTCTTC. As protein: CASSVGGLEVYDEQFF. Based on the CDR3 plus reference TRBV9 and TRBJ2-1, the full variable domain is DSGVTQTPKHLITATGQRVTLRCSPRSGDLSVYWYQQSLDQGLQFLIQYYNGEERAKGNILERFSAQQFPDLHSELNLSSLELGDSALYFCASSVGGLEVYDEQFFGPGTRLTVL.